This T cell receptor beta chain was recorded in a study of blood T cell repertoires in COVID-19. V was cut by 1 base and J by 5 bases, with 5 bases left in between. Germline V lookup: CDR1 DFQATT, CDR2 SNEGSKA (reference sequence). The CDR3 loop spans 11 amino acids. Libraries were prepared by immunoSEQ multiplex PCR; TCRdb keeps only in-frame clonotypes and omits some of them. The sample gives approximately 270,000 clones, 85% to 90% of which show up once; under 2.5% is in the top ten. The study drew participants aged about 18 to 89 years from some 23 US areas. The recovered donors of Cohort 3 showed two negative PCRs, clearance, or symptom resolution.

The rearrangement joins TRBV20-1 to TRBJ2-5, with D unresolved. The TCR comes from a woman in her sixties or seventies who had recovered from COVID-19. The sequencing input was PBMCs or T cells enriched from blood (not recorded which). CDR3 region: CSARVSETQYF. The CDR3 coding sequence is TGCAGTGCTAGAGTTAGTGAGACCCAGTACTTC.